A single sample is the source of the 27 T cell receptor beta chains below, sequenced in a study of shared clonotypes between healthy human individuals. Repertoires were generated with immunoSEQ multiplex PCR, while TCRdb's copy carries only in-frame clones and drops some. The data hold about 980,000 clones, with about three quarters observed a single time. Sequencing was done on a sample of memory CD4+ T cells sorted from blood. The subset: CD45RA-negative fraction. The receptors originated from a man between 18 and 35 years old in good health.

This rearrangement joins TRBV27 to TRBJ2-7, with TRBD2 matching over 9 bases. Germline CDR1 reads MNHEY; CDR2 reads SMNVEV (reference sequence). The J segment lost 7 bases and the V segment lost 2 bases, leaving 12 bases of the junction unmatched. The CDR3 extends over 16 amino acids. The CDR3: CASSLGLAGWEGEQYF. The CDR3 DNA reads as TGTGCCAGCAGTTTAGGCCTAGCGGGATGGGAGGGAGAGCAGTACTTC.

The rearrangement links TRBV11-2 to TRBJ2-1; 7 nucleotides line up with TRBD2. Germline assignment: CDR1 SGHAT and CDR2 FQNNGV. V shed 5 bases, J shed 3 bases, and the junction held 10 bases outside the gene matches. The CDR3 loop spans 16 amino acids. For the CDR3, the DNA is TGTGCCAGCAGCCTCCGGGGCGGGGGAGTCTACAATGAGCAGTTCTTC. Its translation: CASSLRGGGVYNEQFF.

This clone was observed a handful of times. The sample carries other DNA sequences with the same CDR3. The CDR3 here is CASSLGTVSSYEQYF. The CDR3, as DNA: TGTGCCAGCAGCCTCGGGACAGTTTCCTCCTACGAGCAGTACTTC. V and J are TRBV5-6 and TRBJ2-7; 7 nucleotides match TRBD1. V was clipped by 4 bases and J by 0 bases; unmatched bases: 7. There are 15 residues in the CDR3. Germline V gene lookup returns CDR1 SGHDT and CDR2 YYEEEE.

The rearrangement joins TRBV6-1 to TRBJ2-7; no firm D call. V lost 0 bases, J lost 2 bases, and 2 bases lay in between. Germline CDR1 and CDR2: MNHNS and SASEGT. This CDR3 has 12 residues. In DNA form, the CDR3 reads TGTGCCAGCAGTGAAGCCGCCTACGAGCAGTACTTC. This translates into CASSEAAYEQYF.

This clone has just one count. The gene calls are TRBV6-1 and TRBJ1-6; 11 bases map to TRBD1. Unmatched junction bases numbered 8, after V lost 8 bases and J lost 8 bases. Per the germline V gene, CDR1 is MNHNS and CDR2 is SASEGT. This CDR3 region has 15 residues. The DNA of the CDR3 is TGTGCCAGCGCCCCGGGACAGGGGGGTCATTCACCCCTCCACTTT. As protein: CASAPGQGGHSPLHF.

This chain uses TRBV6-1 with TRBJ2-2; a weak D match, TRBD1 (6 bases). Germline V gene sequence: CDR1 MNHNS, CDR2 SASEGT. V lost 6 bases to trimming and J lost 6 bases, with 8 bases between them. The CDR3 spans 12 residues. The CDR3 loop is CASRTGSGELFF. CDR3 DNA sequence: TGTGCCAGCAGGACAGGATCCGGGGAGCTGTTTTTT.

This sequence joins TRBV10-1 and TRBJ1-1, with 7 bases matching TRBD1. V lost 3 bases, J lost 5 bases, and 9 bases stayed unmatched. CDR3 length: 15 amino acids. CDR1 and CDR2 (germline): WNHNN, SYGVQD (reference sequence). The chain's CDR3 is CASSDPGQARTEAFF. The CDR3 DNA sequence: TGCGCCAGCAGTGACCCAGGACAGGCGCGAACTGAAGCTTTCTTT.

V gene TRBV5-4 combines with J gene TRBJ1-1; no clear D. The CDR3 loop spans 13 amino acids. Per germline, CDR1 SGHNT and CDR2 YYREEE (reference sequence). V was shortened by 2 bases and J by 4 bases, with 9 bases between the two germline ends. The CDR3 nucleotides read TGTGCCAGCAGCTTCCACCACATCACTGAAGCTTTCTTT. Translated, it gives CASSFHHITEAFF.

In this sample, this clone turned up many times. This chain links TRBV29-1 with TRBJ2-3, with D possibly TRBD2 on 6 matching bases. The germline gives CDR1 SQVTM, CDR2 ANQGSEA. This CDR3 is 14 amino acids long. The V end was cut by 7 bases, the J end by 4 bases, with 18 bases between. The CDR3 here is CSGLRGGVADTQYF. The CDR3 bases are TGCAGCGGACTGAGGGGCGGGGTGGCAGATACGCAGTATTTT.

The CDR3 nucleotides are TGTGCCGGAGGGACAGGCTACACAGATACGCAGTATTTT. Amino acid sequence: CAGGTGYTDTQYF. V and J are TRBV2 and TRBJ2-3; 8 bases align to TRBD1. Germline trimming cut 11 bases from V and 2 bases from J; bases unmatched to any gene: 6. The CDR3 sequence is 13 residues long. The germline CDR1 and CDR2 sequences are SNHLY and FYNNEI. Full variable domain (missing parts from reference TRBV2 and TRBJ2-3): EPEVTQTPSHQVTQMGQEVILRCVPISNHLYFYWYRQILGQKVEFLVSFYNNEISEKSEIFDDQFSVERPDGSNFTLKIRSTKLEDSAMYFCAGGTGYTDTQYFGPGTRLTVL.

The chain has TRBV19 and TRBJ1-5; D might be TRBD1 (6 bases). Germline loops: CDR1 LNHDA, CDR2 SQIVND (reference sequence). V lost 6 bases and J lost 2, with 11 bases in between. This CDR3 spans 14 amino acids. CDR3 DNA: TGTGCCAGTAGGTACAGGGATGGCAATCAGCCCCAGCATTTT. This translates into CASRYRDGNQPQHF.

V usage is TRBV4-1 and J usage is TRBJ1-2; the match to TRBD1 covers 8 bases. V dropped 4 bases and J dropped 2; count of bases not matched to a gene: 6. This CDR3 region has 15 residues. The germline V gene encodes CDR1 MGHRA and CDR2 YSYEKL. Written as DNA, the CDR3 is TGCGCCAGCAGCCGCACAGGGGGAAAAAACTATGGCTACACCTTC. It translates to CASSRTGGKNYGYTF.

This clone appeared a single time. The chain recombines TRBV7-9 with TRBJ2-7; tentatively, D is TRBD2 (5 bases). This CDR3 is 12 amino acids long. The germline gives CDR1 SEHNR, CDR2 FQNEAQ (reference sequence). Deletions cut 9 bases from V and 3 bases from J, with 12 bases between. CDR3 coding DNA: TGTGCCAGTTCGGGAAAAGTCTACGAGCAGTACTTC. It codes for CASSGKVYEQYF.

This clone has ten or more counts. The genes are TRBV4-3 and TRBJ2-5; 7 nucleotides match TRBD2. CDR1 is LGHNA and CDR2 is YSLEER in the germline V gene. V lost 4 bases and J lost 1; bases outside the gene matches: 6. The CDR3 runs 15 residues. The CDR3 nucleotides read TGCGCCAGCAGCCGGAGCGGGAACCCCCAAGAGACCCAGTACTTC. This sequence encodes CASSRSGNPQETQYF.

The chain joins TRBV2 to TRBJ2-7; TRBD1 aligns across 8 bases. The germline gives CDR1 SNHLY, CDR2 FYNNEI. The CDR3 extends over 14 amino acids. The V and J ends lost 5 bases and 5 bases, in that order; junction bases with no gene match: 8. CDR3 nucleotides: TGTGCCAGCAGTAAGGACAGGGCAACTCACGAGCAGTACTTC. This gives the protein CASSKDRATHEQYF.

This clone was found a few times. The rearrangement uses TRBV14 and TRBJ2-7; a weak D match, TRBD1 (6 bases). The CDR3 runs 14 residues. CDR1 and CDR2 from the germline V gene are SGHDN and FVKESK. Trimming left V 4 bases short and J 2 bases short, with 12 bases between. Here the CDR3 reads CASSRQEVPYEQYF. The CDR3 nucleotides are TGTGCCAGCAGCCGACAGGAGGTACCCTACGAGCAGTACTTC.

Comments on this clone: The same CDR3 arises from other DNA sequences in this sample as well. This chain connects TRBV5-5 to TRBJ1-3, with D possibly being TRBD1 (5 bases). Trimming shortened V by 4 bases and J by 0 bases, and 8 bases separated the two germline ends. The CDR3 loop spans 14 amino acids. CDR1 and CDR2 (germline): SGHKS, YYEKEE (reference sequence). CDR3: CASSVGPSGNTIYF. CDR3 bases: TGTGCCAGCAGCGTGGGACCCTCTGGAAACACCATATATTTT.

The chain recombines TRBV27 with TRBJ1-2; 10 bases are a match to TRBD1. This CDR3 spans 19 amino acids. In germline, CDR1 is MNHEY, CDR2 SMNVEV (reference sequence). The V gene end was trimmed by 3 bases and the J gene end by 5 bases; junction bases not matched to a gene: 18. The CDR3: CASSFFGGQGSAPRYGYTF. In DNA, the CDR3 is TGTGCCAGCAGTTTTTTTGGGGGACAGGGGAGCGCCCCACGGTATGGCTACACCTTC.

V and J are TRBV10-3 and TRBJ2-7; 8 bases are a match to TRBD2. Germline lookup yields CDR1 ENHRY and CDR2 SYGVKD. V shed 10 bases, J shed 2 bases, and the junction held 7 bases outside the gene matches. The CDR3 spans 13 residues. The CDR3 sequence is CATTGGATYEQYF. CDR3 DNA sequence: TGTGCCACTACGGGGGGGGCTACCTACGAGCAGTACTTC.

This sequence joins TRBV5-1 and TRBJ2-7; D not certain. Trimming shortened V by 0 bases and J by 0 bases, and 10 bases separated the two germline ends. The CDR3 sequence is 15 residues long. Looked up from germline, CDR1 is SGHRS and CDR2 is YFSETQ. In DNA, the CDR3 is TGCGCCAGCAGCTTGGAGAGGATGAGCTCCTACGAGCAGTACTTC. Translated: CASSLERMSSYEQYF.

V usage is TRBV7-2 and J usage is TRBJ2-5; 9 nucleotides align to TRBD2. The CDR3 is 17 residues long. V dropped 1 base and J dropped 3; count of bases not matched to a gene: 9. Germline V CDR1 and CDR2: SGHTA, FQGNSA. The CDR3: CASSLGVRQRGEETQYF. Here the CDR3 DNA reads TGTGCCAGCAGCTTAGGTGTCCGGCAGCGGGGGGAAGAGACCCAGTACTTC.

Details on this clone: The junction and the germline gene differ at one end; a read error may be behind it. The rearrangement links TRBV6-1 to TRBJ1-1, with unresolved D. The CDR3 is 11 residues long. Germline CDR1 reads MNHNS; CDR2 reads SASEGT. CDR3 loop: CASSEDPEAFF. CDR3 sequence (DNA): TGTGCCAGCAGCGAAGACCCTGAAGCTTTCTTT.

The chain carries TRBV30 and TRBJ1-1; a possible D gene is TRBD1 (5 bases). The CDR3 length is 13 residues. With 4 bases removed from V and 3 bases from J, the gap between germline ends came to 12 bases. The germline gives CDR1 GTSNPN, CDR2 SVGIG (reference sequence). The CDR3 nucleotides are TGTGCCTGGACGCGCCTGGGGGACACTGAAGCTTTCTTT. It yields the protein CAWTRLGDTEAFF.

For the CDR3, the DNA is TGCACCAGCAGCCAACGACTCCTCCAAGAGACCCAGTACTTC. Protein sequence: CTSSQRLLQETQYF. V and J are TRBV1 and TRBJ2-5; no check of the table's D call, TRBD2, against the DNA was made. TRBV1 is labeled a pseudogene. The CDR3 covers 14 residues.

V is TRBV27 and J is TRBJ1-2; maybe TRBD1 (5 bases). The germline V and J ends were trimmed by 2 bases and 8 bases, with 15 bases remaining between them. Per the germline V gene, CDR1 is MNHEY and CDR2 is SMNVEV (reference sequence). The CDR3 is 14 residues long. CDR3 region: CASSLRQGLGGYTF. DNA of the CDR3: TGTGCCAGCAGTTTAAGGCAGGGTTTGGGGGGCTACACCTTC.

This clone was counted between two and nine times. The V gene is TRBV1, the J gene TRBJ2-2; the tabulated D call, TRBD2, remains unverified against the DNA. TRBV1 is a pseudogene. This CDR3 is built from 18 residues. The CDR3 DNA reads TGCACCAGCAGCCAAGACCCTAGCGGGGGCCCTGAGACCGGGGAGCTGTTTTTT. This sequence encodes CTSSQDPSGGPETGELFF.

The CDR3 loop reads CAWSGRGDNSPLHF. For the CDR3, the DNA is TGTGCCTGGAGTGGTAGGGGGGATAATTCACCCCTCCACTTT. The chain links TRBV30 to TRBJ1-6; TRBD1 might be the D (6 bases). The CDR3 runs to 14 residues. Looked up from germline, CDR1 is GTSNPN and CDR2 is SVGIG (reference sequence). V lost 1 base and J lost 5, with 9 bases in between.